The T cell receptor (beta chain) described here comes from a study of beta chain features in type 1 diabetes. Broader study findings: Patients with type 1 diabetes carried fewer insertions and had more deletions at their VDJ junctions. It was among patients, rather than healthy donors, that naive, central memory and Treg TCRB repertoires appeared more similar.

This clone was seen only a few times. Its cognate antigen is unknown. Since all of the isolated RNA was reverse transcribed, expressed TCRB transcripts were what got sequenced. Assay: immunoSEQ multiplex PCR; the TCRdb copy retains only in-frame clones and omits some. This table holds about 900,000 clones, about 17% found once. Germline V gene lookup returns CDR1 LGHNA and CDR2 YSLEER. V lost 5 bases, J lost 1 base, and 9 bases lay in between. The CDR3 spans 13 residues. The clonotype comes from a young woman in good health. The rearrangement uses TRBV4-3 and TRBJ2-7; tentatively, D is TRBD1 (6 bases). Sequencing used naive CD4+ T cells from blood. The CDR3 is CASSLDRSYEQYF. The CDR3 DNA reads TGCGCCAGCAGCTTGGACAGATCCTACGAGCAGTACTTC.